Below, 15 T cell receptor beta chains from the same sample are listed, as sequenced in a study of patients and donors after allogeneic stem cell transplantation. TCRdb reprocessed the RT-PCR reads with MiXCR, giving one entry per CDR3 protein. The sample consists of 28,000 or so distinct CDR3 sequences, 6.5% to 7% of them appearing once. Source material: blood, either unsorted or a sorted T cell fraction (not recorded which). The receptors shown here come from a human donor who was either an allogeneic HSCT recipient or a stem cell or donor lymphocyte infusion donor (not recorded which). It is not recorded whose cells these are; they may come from a transplant donor.

This sequence joins TRBV18 and TRBJ2-1; the D call may be TRBD1 or TRBD2 (7 bases each). V was clipped by 3 bases and J by 1 base, with 10 bases between them. The CDR3 totals 15 residues. Germline lookup yields CDR1 KGHSH and CDR2 LQKENI. CDR3 loop: CASSPQGGSYNEQFF. As DNA, the CDR3 is TGTGCCAGCTCACCGCAGGGGGGGTCCTACAATGAGCAGTTCTTC.

A remark on this clonotype: Just one base apart from a much larger clone, this may be a read error. The V and J genes are TRBV5-1 and TRBJ2-7, with TRBD1 matching 7 bases. The V and J ends lost 4 bases and 4 bases, in that order; junction bases with no gene match: 11. The V gene's germline CDR1 is SGHRS and CDR2 YFSETQ. The CDR3 spans 15 residues. As DNA, the CDR3 is TGCGCCAGCAGCATTACGGGACAGTCCGCTTACGAGCAGTACTTC. As protein: CASSITGQSAYEQYF.

In this sample, this clonotype turned up many times. The chain has TRBV18 and TRBJ1-5; 7 positions match TRBD1. V was clipped by 3 bases and J by 2 bases; unmatched bases: 1. The V gene's germline CDR1 is KGHSH and CDR2 LQKENI. This CDR3 has 14 amino acids. For the CDR3, the DNA is TGTGCCAGCTCACCGGGACAGCGCAATCAGCCCCAGCATTTT. Protein sequence: CASSPGQRNQPQHF.

A note on this clonotype: This sequence may be a read error, since a much larger clone differs from it by one base. The chain couples TRBV28 to TRBJ1-2, with D hard to call. V was clipped by 4 bases and J by 6 bases, with 12 bases between them. In germline, CDR1 is MDHEN, CDR2 SYDVKM. This CDR3 is built from 13 residues. CDR3 amino acids: CASSYPSDHGYTF. The CDR3 DNA is TGTGCCAGCAGTTACCCAAGTGACCATGGCTACACCTTC.

This clonotype was seen at least ten times. V and J are TRBV3-1 and TRBJ1-5; D unclear. Per the germline V gene, CDR1 is LGHDT and CDR2 is YNNKEL (reference sequence). The CDR3 spans 15 residues. Trimming took 4 bases from V and 3 from J, leaving 13 bases between them. The CDR3, as DNA: TGTGCCAGCAGCCGCGCTCCAGGACCCAATCAGCCCCAGCATTTT. Protein product: CASSRAPGPNQPQHF.

This clonotype was picked up many times. The chain joins TRBV5-1 to TRBJ2-7; D not resolved. Trimming pared 1 base from V and 3 bases from J, leaving 11 bases between. Germline CDR1 reads SGHRS; CDR2 reads YFSETQ. This CDR3 is 14 amino acids long. The CDR3 sequence is CASSLLGNDYEQYF. CDR3 in DNA: TGCGCCAGCAGCTTGTTAGGCAACGACTACGAGCAGTACTTC.

This clonotype was counted ten times or more. The chain employs TRBV7-9 and TRBJ2-1; D tentatively reads TRBD1 or TRBD2 (5 bases each). This CDR3 contains 14 residues. The germline V gene encodes CDR1 SEHNR and CDR2 FQNEAQ (reference sequence). The CDR3 region is CAAELGERNSEQFF. The CDR3 DNA follows: TGTGCAGCAGAATTGGGGGAGCGCAATAGTGAGCAGTTCTTC.

This clonotype was counted ten times or more. The V and J genes are TRBV7-2 and TRBJ2-4; D gene ambiguous. The CDR3 contains 14 residues. Trimming removed 6 bases from V and 0 bases from J, with 9 bases in between. Germline V gene data show CDR1 as SGHTA and CDR2 as FQGNSA. The CDR3 DNA sequence: TGTGCCAGCAGTTTGGCGGCAGCCAAAAACATTCAGTACTTC. Amino acid sequence: CASSLAAAKNIQYF.

This clonotype turned up a few times. The V call is TRBV6-4, the J call TRBJ2-5; TRBD2 aligns across 10 bases. The germline V gene has CDR1 MRHNA and CDR2 SNTAGT. Trimming took 7 bases from V and 5 from J; bases not matched to a gene: 7. This CDR3 comprises 14 residues. As DNA, the CDR3 is TGTGCCAGCACTACTAGCGGGGCGGCGGAGACCCAGTACTTC. Encoded protein: CASTTSGAAETQYF.

This clonotype has at least ten counts. This rearrangement joins TRBV18 to TRBJ1-3; TRBD1 is a possible D gene (5 bases). V gave up 5 bases and J gave up 2 bases, with 13 bases separating them. Germline-derived CDR1 and CDR2 are KGHSH and LQKENI. CDR3 length: 15 residues. DNA of the CDR3: TGTGCCAGCTCATCCACGGGGCAGCCTGGAAACACCATATATTTT. As protein: CASSSTGQPGNTIYF. The full variable domain, in which reference TRBV18 and TRBJ1-3 provide the parts outside the CDR3, is NAGVMQNPRHLVRRRGQEARLRCSPMKGHSHVYWYRQLPEEGLKFMVYLQKENIIDESGMPKERFSAEFPKEGPSILRIQQVVRGDSAAYFCASSSTGQPGNTIYFGEGSWLTVV.

The J gene is TRBJ2-1, the V gene TRBV6-5, with D possibly matching TRBD1 (5 bases). CDR1 is MNHEY and CDR2 is SVGAGI in the germline V gene. Trimming removed 2 bases at V and 3 bases at J, with 11 bases between. The CDR3 runs to 15 residues. CDR3 nucleotides: TGTGCCAGCAGTTACACCTTGCAGGGCTACAATGAGCAGTTCTTC. It is translated as CASSYTLQGYNEQFF.

In this sample, this clonotype turned up many times. The chain's CDR3 is CASSMGLAGNNEQFF. DNA of the CDR3: TGTGCCAGCAGCATGGGACTAGCGGGCAACAATGAGCAGTTCTTC. The chain recombines TRBV7-9 with TRBJ2-1; 12 bases are shared with TRBD2. The CDR3 totals 15 residues. V lost 5 bases to trimming and J lost 5 bases; unmatched junction nucleotides: 4. Germline V gives CDR1 SEHNR, CDR2 FQNEAQ (reference sequence).

This clonotype was seen a handful of times. The chain combines TRBV5-1 with TRBJ2-1; the match to TRBD2 covers 14 bases. The CDR3 has 17 residues. J gave up 9 bases and V 8 bases, and 16 bases lay outside the gene matches. From germline, CDR1 is SGHRS and CDR2 YFSETQ. The CDR3 DNA reads TGCGCCAGTAGGGTGGACAAGGGACTAGCGGGAGATGGTGAGCAGTTCTTC. This encodes CASRVDKGLAGDGEQFF.

This clonotype was observed at least ten times. The genes are TRBV12-5 and TRBJ1-2; no clear D gene. This CDR3 region has 12 residues. Germline lookup yields CDR1 LGHNT and CDR2 FRNRAP. Between the trimmed V and J ends, which lost 1 base and 7 bases, there was a span of 7 bases. CDR3 bases: TGTGCTAGTGGTTTGGACAGATCTGGCTACACCTTC. Its protein is CASGLDRSGYTF.

This clonotype appeared a single time. This could be a read error, since a much larger clone is one nucleotide away. The genes are TRBV28 and TRBJ2-1; TRBD2 is a possible D gene (5 bases). Looked up from germline, CDR1 is MDHEN and CDR2 is SYDVKM. CDR3 length: 16 amino acids. V shed 4 bases and J shed 2 bases, with 15 bases lying between them. The CDR3, as DNA: TGTGCCAGCAGTTCCGTGGACGGGAAAGCCTACAATGAGCAGTTCTTC. Translated, it gives CASSSVDGKAYNEQFF.